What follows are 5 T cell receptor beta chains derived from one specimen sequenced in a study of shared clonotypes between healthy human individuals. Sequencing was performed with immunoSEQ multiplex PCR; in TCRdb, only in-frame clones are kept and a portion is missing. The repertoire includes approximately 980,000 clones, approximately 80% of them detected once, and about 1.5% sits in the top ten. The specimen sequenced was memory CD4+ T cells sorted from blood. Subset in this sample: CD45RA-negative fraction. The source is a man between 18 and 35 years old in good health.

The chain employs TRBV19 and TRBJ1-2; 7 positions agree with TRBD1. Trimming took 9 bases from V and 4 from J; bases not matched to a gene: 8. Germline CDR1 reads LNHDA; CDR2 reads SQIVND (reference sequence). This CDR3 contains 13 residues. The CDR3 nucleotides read TGTGCCAGCCTGGGGGACAGCTTCTATGGCTACACCTTC. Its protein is CASLGDSFYGYTF.

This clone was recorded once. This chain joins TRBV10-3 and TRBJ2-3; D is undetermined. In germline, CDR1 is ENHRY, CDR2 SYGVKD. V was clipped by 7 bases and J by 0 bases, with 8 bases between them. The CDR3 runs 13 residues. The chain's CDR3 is CAITRVSTDTQYF. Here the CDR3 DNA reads TGTGCCATCACTAGGGTTAGCACAGATACGCAGTATTTT.

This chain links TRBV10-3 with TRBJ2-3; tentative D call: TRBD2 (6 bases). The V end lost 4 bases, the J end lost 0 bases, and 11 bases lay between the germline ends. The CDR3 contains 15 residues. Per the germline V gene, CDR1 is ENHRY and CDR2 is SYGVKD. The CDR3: CAISAGGGSTDTQYF. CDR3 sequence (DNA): TGTGCCATCAGTGCTGGGGGAGGAAGCACAGATACGCAGTATTTT.

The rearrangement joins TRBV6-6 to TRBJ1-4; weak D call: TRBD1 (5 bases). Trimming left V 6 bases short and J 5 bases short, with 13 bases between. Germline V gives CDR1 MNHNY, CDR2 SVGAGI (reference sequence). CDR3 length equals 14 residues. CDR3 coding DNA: TGTGCCAGCAGGAAGGACAAAGCAAATGAAAAACTGTTTTTT. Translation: CASRKDKANEKLFF.

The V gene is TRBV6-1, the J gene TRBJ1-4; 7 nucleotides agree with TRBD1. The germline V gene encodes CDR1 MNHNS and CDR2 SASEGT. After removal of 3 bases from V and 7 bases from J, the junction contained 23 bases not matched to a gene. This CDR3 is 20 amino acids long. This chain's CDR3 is CASSDRETTIYRGSREKLFF. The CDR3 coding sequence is TGTGCCAGCAGTGACCGAGAAACTACTATCTACAGGGGATCTCGTGAAAAACTGTTTTTT.